The 26 T cell receptor beta chains below were found in one sample sequenced in a study of CD8 T cells in ankylosing spondylitis. In TCRdb, the 5' RACE reads were re-called with MiXCR into one record per CDR3 protein. The table shows around 330,000 distinct CDR3 sequences, with approximately 10% occurring only once. Source material: blood, either unsorted or a sorted T cell fraction (not recorded which). The receptors derive from a female donor with ankylosing spondylitis or in good health (not recorded which).

This clonotype has at least ten counts. The gene calls are TRBV5-1 and TRBJ2-1; either TRBD1 or TRBD2 may fit D (5 bases each). The germline V gene encodes CDR1 SGHRS and CDR2 YFSETQ. Trimming shortened V by 0 bases and J by 2 bases, and 9 bases separated the two germline ends. The CDR3 is 15 residues long. This CDR3 reads CASSLAVGAYNEQFF. CDR3 bases: TGCGCCAGCAGCTTGGCCGTGGGGGCCTACAATGAGCAGTTCTTC.

This clonotype was observed a handful of times. The chain is built from TRBV20-1 and TRBJ2-1; D possibly matches TRBD1 or TRBD2 (5 bases each). V dropped 2 bases and J dropped 9 bases, with 17 bases sitting between them. Germline V gene lookup returns CDR1 DFQATT and CDR2 SNEGSKA (reference sequence). This CDR3 comprises 14 residues. CDR3 amino acids: CSARSGPLGAEQFF. CDR3 bases: TGCAGTGCTAGAAGCGGACCCCTTGGGGCTGAGCAGTTCTTC.

The chain is built from TRBV6-1 and TRBJ2-7; D not resolved. CDR3 size: 12 residues. The germline V gene has CDR1 MNHNS and CDR2 SASEGT. V lost 1 base and J lost 9, with 10 bases in between. CDR3 loop: CASSEGVRRQYF. CDR3 coding DNA: TGTGCCAGCAGTGAAGGGGTGAGGCGGCAGTACTTC.

This clonotype was seen ten or more times. The chain carries TRBV20-1 and TRBJ2-7; D gene unclear. The CDR3 has 13 amino acids. Germline CDR1 is DFQATT and CDR2 is SNEGSKA (reference sequence). V was shortened by 5 bases and J by 0 bases, with 11 bases between the two germline ends. CDR3 amino acids: CSAYGQSSYEQYF. The DNA of the CDR3 is TGCAGTGCTTACGGTCAGAGCTCCTACGAGCAGTACTTC.

For this clonotype: This may be a read error: a much more frequent sequence differs by one nucleotide. The V and J genes are TRBV28 and TRBJ2-7; D not resolved. CDR3 length: 13 amino acids. Germline V gene data show CDR1 as MDHEN and CDR2 as SYDVKM. The CDR3 region is CASSLEVPYGQYF. The CDR3 DNA reads as TGTGCCAGCAGTTTAGAGGTTCCCTACGGGCAGTACTTC.

This chain connects TRBV20-1 to TRBJ2-1; TRBD2 aligns across 7 bases. Trimming at V came to 6 bases and at J to 2 bases, leaving 10 bases not matched to a gene. CDR1 DFQATT and CDR2 SNEGSKA come from the germline V gene (reference sequence). The CDR3 sequence is 15 residues long. CDR3 sequence reads: CSAPLGGEAYNEQFF. As DNA, the CDR3 is TGCAGTGCCCCCCTGGGGGGGGAAGCCTACAATGAGCAGTTCTTC.

V is TRBV18 and J is TRBJ1-3; D unresolved. The V gene's germline CDR1 is KGHSH and CDR2 LQKENI. V was cut by 3 bases and J by 2 bases, with 14 bases left in between. The CDR3 covers 16 residues. In nucleotides, the CDR3 is TGTGCCAGCTCACCGATAGACCCCCTCGCTGGAAACACCATATATTTT. It specifies CASSPIDPLAGNTIYF.

V is TRBV27 and J is TRBJ2-3; 11 bases fit TRBD2. V was clipped by 5 bases and J by 6 bases; unmatched bases: 10. The CDR3 runs to 16 residues. The V gene's germline CDR1 is MNHEY and CDR2 SMNVEV (reference sequence). DNA of the CDR3: TGTGCCAGCAGTCTCCTTAGCGGGAGGGATTTGGATACGCAGTATTTT. Its translation: CASSLLSGRDLDTQYF.

This clonotype was seen many times. This chain connects TRBV28 to TRBJ2-3, with D tentatively TRBD1 (5 bases). The length of the CDR3 is 14 residues. V gave up 2 bases and J gave up 1 base, with 7 bases separating them. From germline, CDR1 is MDHEN and CDR2 SYDVKM. CDR3 in amino acids: CASSLVGGTDTQYF. In DNA form, the CDR3 reads TGTGCCAGCAGTTTAGTAGGGGGCACAGATACGCAGTATTTT. Filled out from reference TRBV28 and TRBJ2-3, the complete variable domain reads DVKVTQSSRYLVKRTGEKVFLECVQDMDHENMFWYRQDPGLGLRLIYFSYDVKMKEKGDIPEGYSVSREKKERFSLILESASTNQTSMYLCASSLVGGTDTQYFGPGTRLTVL.

This clonotype appeared many times. The gene calls are TRBV20-1 and TRBJ2-2, with unresolved D. Germline V lookup: CDR1 DFQATT, CDR2 SNEGSKA (reference sequence). This CDR3 is built from 12 residues. Trimming cost V 0 bases and J 7 bases, with 6 bases left between them. CDR3 region: CSAREQVGELFF. In DNA form, the CDR3 reads TGCAGTGCTAGAGAGCAGGTCGGGGAGCTGTTTTTT.

The chain is built from TRBV5-1 and TRBJ2-2; 7 positions match TRBD2. Germline CDR1 reads SGHRS; CDR2 reads YFSETQ. V shed 1 base, J shed 0 bases, and the junction held 3 bases outside the gene matches. This CDR3 region has 16 residues. The CDR3 loop reads CASSLSGVANTGELFF. For the CDR3, the DNA is TGCGCCAGCAGCTTGAGCGGGGTCGCGAACACCGGGGAGCTGTTTTTT.

This clonotype was observed many times. The chain links TRBV18 to TRBJ2-7; 8 nucleotides align to TRBD2. Trimming at V came to 2 bases and at J to 2 bases, leaving 8 bases not matched to a gene. The CDR3 has 16 amino acids. Germline lookup yields CDR1 KGHSH and CDR2 LQKENI. The DNA for the CDR3 is TGTGCCAGCTCACCATTGACACTAGCGGATACCTACGAGCAGTACTTC. This gives the protein CASSPLTLADTYEQYF.

The chain is built from TRBV14 and TRBJ2-6; D may be TRBD1 (6 bases). V was pared by 5 bases and J by 2 bases, with 13 bases between. Germline V lookup: CDR1 SGHDN, CDR2 FVKESK. This CDR3 has 16 residues. CDR3 sequence: CASSMARGTGANVLTF. The CDR3 DNA reads as TGTGCCAGCAGCATGGCCAGGGGAACTGGGGCCAACGTCCTGACTTTC.

This clonotype came up many times. The chain employs TRBV12-3 or TRBV12-4 and TRBJ2-2, with TRBD1 matching over 8 bases. With V trimmed by 4 bases and J by 4 bases, 5 bases remained unmatched. This CDR3 is built from 15 residues. This CDR3 is CASSSRQGPTGELFF. DNA for the CDR3: TGTGCCAGCAGTTCTCGACAGGGGCCCACCGGGGAGCTGTTTTTT.

This clonotype has a count of ten or more. V is TRBV5-1 and J is TRBJ2-5; no firm D call. The CDR3 sequence is 13 residues long. CDR1 and CDR2 (germline): SGHRS, YFSETQ. The V gene lost 4 bases and the J gene lost 1 base, with 8 bases spanning the gap. DNA for the CDR3: TGCGCCAGCAGCGTTAACACCCAAGAGACCCAGTACTTC. Its protein product is CASSVNTQETQYF.

In regard to this clonotype: One end of the junction does not line up with germline, which may come from a read error. The rearrangement links TRBV16 to TRBJ2-3; D is tentatively TRBD1 or TRBD2 (5 bases each). The CDR3 is 17 residues long. The germline CDR1 and CDR2 sequences are KGHSY and FQNENV. In DNA, the CDR3 is TGTGCCAGCACCCAAAACCCGGGGCAGACTGACACAGATACGCAGTATTTT. It specifies CASTQNPGQTDTDTQYF.

This sequence joins TRBV28 and TRBJ2-4, with D perhaps TRBD1 (6 bases). Between the trimmed V and J ends, which lost 5 bases and 8 bases, there was a span of 19 bases. Germline loops: CDR1 MDHEN, CDR2 SYDVKM. The CDR3 is 15 amino acids. CDR3 DNA sequence: TGTGCCAGCAGTGAGGGAAGGACAGAAAGGGACATTCAGTACTTC. Amino acid sequence: CASSEGRTERDIQYF.

The rearrangement links TRBV27 to TRBJ2-2; 8 nucleotides match TRBD1. This CDR3 spans 15 amino acids. CDR1 MNHEY and CDR2 SMNVEV come from the germline V gene (reference sequence). The V and J ends lost 5 bases and 2 bases, in that order; junction bases with no gene match: 4. The CDR3 DNA sequence: TGTGCCAGCAGTCCAGGGGGCGCAAACACCGGGGAGCTGTTTTTT. This encodes CASSPGGANTGELFF.

This clonotype was seen only a few times. The chain recombines TRBV30 with TRBJ1-1, with a possible D match to TRBD1 (6 bases). CDR3 length: 13 residues. Per the germline V gene, CDR1 is GTSNPN and CDR2 is SVGIG (reference sequence). Trimming took 5 bases from V and 1 from J, leaving 11 bases between them. CDR3 sequence: CAWCSQGNTEAFF. The CDR3 nucleotides are TGTGCCTGGTGTTCACAGGGGAACACTGAAGCTTTCTTT.

This chain joins TRBV6-1 and TRBJ2-3, with a weak D call TRBD1 (6 bases). V lost 6 bases, J lost 2 bases, and 15 bases lay in between. This CDR3 contains 15 residues. From germline, CDR1 is MNHNS and CDR2 SASEGT. DNA of the CDR3: TGTGCCAGCAGGTTGGGGGCGCAAGACACAGATACGCAGTATTTT. As protein: CASRLGAQDTDTQYF.

In its sample, this clonotype was seen many times. The rearrangement uses TRBV20-1 and TRBJ2-1; no definite D call. There are 13 residues in the CDR3. Germline V gene sequence: CDR1 DFQATT, CDR2 SNEGSKA (reference sequence). Trimming pared 3 bases from V and 6 bases from J, leaving 12 bases between. CDR3 in DNA: TGCAGTGCTAGTTCTATGCAGGTCAATGAGCAGTTCTTC. It encodes CSASSMQVNEQFF.

This clonotype was recorded many times. The chain carries TRBV6-5 and TRBJ2-3, with TRBD2 identical over 13 bases. Germline trimming cut 2 bases from V and 5 bases from J; bases unmatched to any gene: 10. The germline V gene has CDR1 MNHEY and CDR2 SVGAGI. This CDR3 region has 18 residues. The CDR3 bases are TGTGCCAGCAGTTACCTCGGACTAGCGGGAGTCGGTCAAGATACGCAGTATTTT. Translating gives CASSYLGLAGVGQDTQYF.

As to this clonotype: This clone may be a read error of a much larger clone one base away. The V call is TRBV20-1, the J call TRBJ1-1; 9 bases align to TRBD1. With 3 bases clipped from V and 2 bases from J, the junction kept 7 bases outside the gene matches. The CDR3 contains 15 residues. The germline gives CDR1 DFQATT, CDR2 SNEGSKA (reference sequence). The CDR3 DNA sequence: TGCAGTGCTAGGGCACAGGGGGCCCTAAACACTGAAGCTTTCTTT. Translated: CSARAQGALNTEAFF.

This clonotype has a handful of counts. The chain employs TRBV7-6 and TRBJ2-1, with TRBD2 as a possible D gene (5 bases). Germline CDR1 SGHVS, CDR2 FNYEAQ. The CDR3 contains 13 residues. With 1 base removed from V and 9 bases from J, the gap between germline ends came to 10 bases. The CDR3 loop is CASSLGRGGEQFF. DNA of the CDR3: TGTGCCAGCAGCTTAGGTCGGGGTGGTGAGCAGTTCTTC.

Many counts were recorded for this clonotype. This chain uses TRBV5-1 with TRBJ2-1; D not resolved. The CDR3 spans 18 residues. Germline CDR1 reads SGHRS; CDR2 reads YFSETQ. V gave up 4 bases and J gave up 0 bases, with 20 bases separating them. The CDR3 here is CASSRLFQLIDSYNEQFF. DNA of the CDR3: TGCGCCAGCAGCCGATTATTCCAGCTCATAGACTCCTACAATGAGCAGTTCTTC.

This clonotype appeared a few times. The gene calls are TRBV20-1 and TRBJ2-3; the D gene is possibly TRBD1 (6 bases). Germline CDR1 DFQATT, CDR2 SNEGSKA (reference sequence). V was pared by 6 bases and J by 2 bases, with 15 bases between. This CDR3 spans 14 amino acids. In DNA, the CDR3 is TGCAGTGCCAGGGGATTAATTCTCACAGATACGCAGTATTTT. Translation gives CSARGLILTDTQYF.